Presented here are 17 T cell receptor beta chains from one specimen sequenced in a study of blood T cell repertoires in COVID-19. Assay used: immunoSEQ multiplex PCR; TCRdb lists only in-frame clones, some missing. This sample carries about 300,000 clones, around nine tenths of them seen once, and the ten largest clones take approximately 5%. Sequencing used PBMCs or T cells enriched from blood (not recorded which). The receptors derive from a young woman who had recovered from COVID-19.

The chain carries TRBV9 and TRBJ2-5; 8 nucleotides match TRBD2. The CDR3 runs 14 residues. The germline V gene has CDR1 SGDLS and CDR2 YYNGEE. The trim removed 2 bases at V and 3 bases at J, leaving 3 bases unmatched. The CDR3 DNA reads as TGTGCCAGCAGCGTCACTAGCGGTAAAGAGACCCAGTACTTC. This sequence encodes CASSVTSGKETQYF.

V usage is TRBV3-1 (or the pseudogene TRBV3-2) and J usage is TRBJ2-7; perhaps TRBD2 as D (5 bases). In germline, CDR1 is LGHDT, CDR2 YNNKEL (reference sequence). V lost 4 bases and J 3 bases, leaving 10 bases between the germline ends. The CDR3 loop spans 13 amino acids. CDR3 sequence reads: CASSPAGSYEQYF. Written as DNA, the CDR3 is TGTGCCAGCAGCCCTGCGGGCAGCTACGAGCAGTACTTC.

The chain is built from TRBV19 and TRBJ1-5, with TRBD1 matching over 8 bases. The CDR3 runs to 16 residues. The V segment lost 3 bases and the J segment 6 bases; nucleotides outside the gene matches: 10. Germline V lookup: CDR1 LNHDA, CDR2 SQIVND (reference sequence). CDR3 amino acids: CASSMGSGQGGQPQHF. CDR3 nucleotide sequence: TGTGCCAGTAGTATGGGTAGCGGACAGGGCGGTCAGCCCCAGCATTTT. The full variable domain, completed using reference TRBV19 and TRBJ1-5, is DGGITQSPKYLFRKEGQNVTLSCEQNLNHDAMYWYRQDPGQGLRLIYYSQIVNDFQKGDIAEGYSVSREKKESFPLTVTSAQKNPTAFYLCASSMGSGQGGQPQHFGDGTRLSIL.

The chain carries TRBV6-1 and TRBJ2-7, with D possibly TRBD1 on 6 matching bases. Germline V gives CDR1 MNHNS, CDR2 SASEGT. There are 13 residues in the CDR3. V was trimmed by 3 bases and J by 2 bases, leaving 8 bases between them. The CDR3 loop reads CASSDRGPYEQYF. CDR3 sequence (DNA): TGTGCCAGCAGTGACAGGGGCCCCTACGAGCAGTACTTC.

The chain recombines TRBV11-3 with TRBJ2-3; D uncertain. The CDR3 extends over 14 amino acids. V dropped 1 base and J dropped 1 base, with 6 bases sitting between them. Germline loops: CDR1 SGHNT, CDR2 YENEEA. The CDR3 DNA sequence: TGTGCCAGCAGCTTAGGAGCTCGCACAGATACGCAGTATTTT. Encoded protein: CASSLGARTDTQYF.

This clone was detected only once. The rearrangement links TRBV24-1 to TRBJ2-7, with 10 bases that match TRBD1. Germline lookup yields CDR1 KGHDR and CDR2 SFDVKD. The J segment lost 3 bases and the V segment lost 2 bases, leaving 3 bases of the junction unmatched. This CDR3 region has 15 residues. CDR3 sequence (DNA): TGTGCCACCAGTGATTCACGGACAGGGGGCTACGAGCAGTACTTC. Its protein is CATSDSRTGGYEQYF.

This chain connects TRBV7-8 to TRBJ1-1; unclear D gene. V dropped 5 bases and J dropped 7 bases, with 14 bases sitting between them. The CDR3 consists of 13 residues. Germline CDR1 is SGHVS and CDR2 is FQNEAQ. CDR3 sequence: CASSARLSIEAFF. CDR3 DNA: TGTGCCAGCAGCGCCCGCTTGAGTATTGAAGCTTTCTTT.

This rearrangement joins TRBV15 to TRBJ1-2; no definite D call. V gave up 0 bases and J gave up 4 bases, with 9 bases separating them. Germline V CDR1 and CDR2: LNHNV, YYDKDF (reference sequence). This CDR3 comprises 14 residues. The CDR3 bases are TGTGCCACCAGCAGAGATACGGGGAGCTATGGCTACACCTTC. Encoded protein: CATSRDTGSYGYTF. Full variable domain (rest looked up from reference TRBV15 and TRBJ1-2): DAMVIQNPRYQVTQFGKPVTLSCSQTLNHNVMYWYQQKSSQAPKLLFHYYDKDFNNEADTPDNFQSRRPNTSFCFLDIRSPGLGDTAMYLCATSRDTGSYGYTFGSGTRLTVV.

The CDR3 sequence is CASSIDSAGVTEAFF. The CDR3 DNA reads as TGTGCCAGTAGTATAGATTCAGCAGGGGTAACTGAAGCTTTCTTT. This rearrangement joins TRBV19 to TRBJ1-1; weak D call: TRBD1 (6 bases). Germline assignment: CDR1 LNHDA and CDR2 SQIVND (reference sequence). Trimming removed 0 bases at V and 5 bases at J, with 13 bases between. The CDR3 extends over 15 amino acids.

A remark on this clone: At one end the junction does not follow the germline gene, possibly because of a read error. The V gene is TRBV25-1, the J gene TRBJ2-7, with 10 positions matching TRBD1. Germline-derived CDR1 and CDR2 are MGHDK and SYGVNS. This CDR3 contains 13 residues. CDR3 sequence: CASSGDRGSGMDF. The CDR3 DNA is TGTGCCAGCAGTGGGGACAGGGGAAGTGGTATGGACTTC.

The chain is built from TRBV3-1 (or the pseudogene TRBV3-2) and TRBJ1-1, with 7 bases lining up with TRBD1. Germline loops: CDR1 LGHDT, CDR2 YNNKEL (reference sequence). The trim removed 1 base at V and 7 bases at J, leaving 6 bases unmatched. There are 14 residues in the CDR3. The CDR3 region has the DNA TGTGCCAGCAGCCAAGTCAGGGGGTCGGGTGAAGCTTTCTTT. Translating gives CASSQVRGSGEAFF.

The rearrangement joins TRBV27 to TRBJ2-7; 8 nucleotides align to TRBD1. This CDR3 is built from 16 residues. The germline gives CDR1 MNHEY, CDR2 SMNVEV (reference sequence). V trimming: 1 base; J trimming: 3 bases; junction bases outside the gene matches: 8. The CDR3 coding sequence is TGTGCCAGCAGTTTATACGGACAGGGAAGCGTCTACGAGCAGTACTTC. Protein sequence: CASSLYGQGSVYEQYF.

The chain is built from TRBV5-6 and TRBJ1-3; D not certain. The CDR3 is 13 amino acids. CDR1 is SGHDT, CDR2 YYEEEE, per germline. The V end was cut by 4 bases, the J end by 4 bases, with 9 bases between. DNA of the CDR3: TGTGCCAGCAGCGAGCGGACGGGAAACACCATATATTTT. This sequence encodes CASSERTGNTIYF. The variable domain in full, with the rest retrieved from reference TRBV5-6 and TRBJ1-3, is DAGVTQSPTHLIKTRGQQVTLRCSPKSGHDTVSWYQQALGQGPQFIFQYYEEEERQRGNFPDRFSGHQFPNYSSELNVNALLLGDSALYLCASSERTGNTIYFGEGSWLTVV.

The gene calls are TRBV3-1 (or the pseudogene TRBV3-2) and TRBJ1-2, with a weak D call TRBD1 (6 bases). V was cut by 4 bases and J by 5 bases, with 23 bases left in between. This CDR3 comprises 17 residues. CDR1 and CDR2 (germline): LGHDT, YNNKEL (reference sequence). CDR3 sequence: CASSPYVRDTLGYGYTF. As DNA, the CDR3 is TGTGCCAGCAGCCCTTATGTCCGGGACACTCTTGGGTATGGCTACACCTTC.

This rearrangement joins TRBV9 to TRBJ1-2, with 7 bases that match TRBD1. The germline V gene has CDR1 SGDLS and CDR2 YYNGEE. V lost 0 bases, J lost 6 bases, and 2 bases stayed unmatched. The CDR3 loop spans 13 amino acids. DNA for the CDR3: TGTGCCAGCAGCGTAGTAGGGGGCAATGGCTACACCTTC. Translating it yields CASSVVGGNGYTF.

The chain couples TRBV5-5 to TRBJ1-2; 8 bases align to TRBD1. V was clipped by 4 bases and J by 11 bases; unmatched bases: 7. The V gene's germline CDR1 is SGHKS and CDR2 YYEKEE (reference sequence). The length of the CDR3 is 12 residues. The CDR3 region is CASSPRTGNYTF. CDR3 sequence (DNA): TGTGCCAGCAGCCCCCGGACAGGGAATTACACCTTC.

This rearrangement joins TRBV4-2 to TRBJ2-5, with TRBD2 as a possible D gene (6 bases). V was pared by 3 bases and J by 5 bases, with 16 bases between. CDR1 and CDR2 (germline): LGHNA, YNFKEQ. The CDR3 is made up of 15 amino acids. The CDR3 coding sequence is TGTGCCAGCAGCCACTCCCCACTAGCCCCCGAGACCCAGTACTTC. Protein product: CASSHSPLAPETQYF.